The 12 T cell receptor beta chains given below trace back to one sample, sequenced in a study of chemoradiotherapy in HPV16-positive cancers. The protocol was immunoSEQ multiplex PCR, while the TCRdb copy is restricted to in-frame clones and leaves out a portion. The sample records around 20,000 clones, about two thirds being singletons. Sampling took place from a patient who underwent chemoradiotherapy. These receptors were collected from a human donor with HPV-associated anogenital cancer.

The chain is built from TRBV19 and TRBJ2-7; 9 bases line up with TRBD1. CDR1 LNHDA and CDR2 SQIVND come from the germline V gene (reference sequence). CDR3 size: 18 residues. Trimming cost V 1 base and J 0 bases; bases outside gene matches: 10. The CDR3 DNA is TGTGCCAGTAGTATAGCAGGGGGGGGGACAGGGAGCTCCTACGAGCAGTACTTC. This codes for CASSIAGGGTGSSYEQYF.

The chain employs TRBV9 and TRBJ2-7; D gene ambiguous. Germline-derived CDR1 and CDR2 are SGDLS and YYNGEE. The CDR3 covers 14 residues. The ends were cut back, 0 bases at V and 6 bases at J, with 13 bases in the middle. The chain's CDR3 is CASSVELVRGEQYF. For the CDR3, the DNA is TGTGCCAGCAGCGTAGAGCTAGTTAGAGGCGAGCAGTACTTC.

The J gene is TRBJ2-1, the V gene TRBV5-1; 11 positions agree with TRBD2. With V trimmed by 0 bases and J by 5 bases, 4 bases remained unmatched. Germline V gives CDR1 SGHRS, CDR2 YFSETQ. The CDR3 length is 16 residues. This chain's CDR3 is CASSLAPSGGHNEQFF. The DNA for the CDR3 is TGCGCCAGCAGCTTGGCCCCTAGCGGGGGGCACAATGAGCAGTTCTTC.

This clone was seen only once. This chain uses TRBV4-3 with TRBJ2-7, with TRBD2 as a possible D gene (6 bases). Trimming took off 4 bases at V and 0 bases at J, with 13 bases between the two ends. From germline, CDR1 is LGHNA and CDR2 YSLEER. The CDR3 totals 15 residues. CDR3 region: CASSLLRDSSYEQYF. CDR3 coding DNA: TGCGCCAGCAGCCTCCTGCGGGATAGCTCCTACGAGCAGTACTTC.

The chain combines TRBV30 with TRBJ1-5; a weak D match, TRBD1 (5 bases). The V end lost 3 bases, the J end lost 4 bases, and 16 bases lay between the germline ends. Per germline, CDR1 GTSNPN and CDR2 SVGIG (reference sequence). The CDR3 runs 15 residues. CDR3: CAWRERAGRNQPQHF. Here the CDR3 DNA reads TGTGCCTGGAGGGAGCGGGCAGGGCGGAATCAGCCCCAGCATTTT.

This sequence joins TRBV13 and TRBJ2-7, with 9 bases lining up with TRBD1. V dropped 4 bases and J dropped 2; count of bases not matched to a gene: 3. The CDR3 loop spans 14 amino acids. CDR1 and CDR2 from the germline V gene are PRHDT and FYEKMQ (reference sequence). The CDR3 sequence is CASSSRTGAYEQYF. CDR3 nucleotide sequence: TGTGCCAGCAGCTCAAGGACAGGGGCCTACGAGCAGTACTTC.

This chain uses TRBV5-1 with TRBJ1-3; D uncertain. Trimming removed 5 bases from V and 0 bases from J, with 6 bases in between. Germline lookup yields CDR1 SGHRS and CDR2 YFSETQ. This CDR3 has 13 amino acids. The CDR3 DNA reads TGCGCCAGCAGTGGGGACTCTGGAAACACCATATATTTT. Its protein is CASSGDSGNTIYF.

This clone was seen just once. The chain joins TRBV28 to TRBJ1-1; D is ambiguous. The germline gives CDR1 MDHEN, CDR2 SYDVKM. The V and J ends lost 5 bases and 0 bases respectively, with 7 bases between them. The CDR3 sequence is 13 residues long. The CDR3 DNA follows: TGTGCCAGCAGTCGCGGAGTGAACACTGAAGCTTTCTTT. Translation: CASSRGVNTEAFF.

The chain joins TRBV28 to TRBJ2-7, with 7 bases matching TRBD1. J lost 4 bases, V lost 3 bases, and 9 bases had no gene match. CDR1 and CDR2 from the germline V gene are MDHEN and SYDVKM. The CDR3 spans 15 residues. CDR3: CASSFPRDRAYEQYF. DNA for the CDR3: TGTGCCAGCAGTTTCCCCCGCGACAGGGCGTACGAGCAGTACTTC. Full variable domain (remainder filled in from reference TRBV28 and TRBJ2-7): DVKVTQSSRYLVKRTGEKVFLECVQDMDHENMFWYRQDPGLGLRLIYFSYDVKMKEKGDIPEGYSVSREKKERFSLILESASTNQTSMYLCASSFPRDRAYEQYFGPGTRLTVT.

V and J are TRBV27 and TRBJ2-7; D is perhaps TRBD1 (6 bases). Trimming removed 6 bases at V and 5 bases at J, with 14 bases between. This CDR3 spans 13 amino acids. Germline V CDR1 and CDR2: MNHEY, SMNVEV (reference sequence). The CDR3 here is CASRSTGRHEQYF. In DNA, the CDR3 is TGTGCCAGCAGGTCAACAGGGCGGCACGAGCAGTACTTC.

V usage is TRBV7-2 and J usage is TRBJ2-5; 10 bases agree with TRBD1. The CDR3 is 16 amino acids. V shed 5 bases, J shed 5 bases, and the junction held 11 bases outside the gene matches. Germline loops: CDR1 SGHTA, CDR2 FQGNSA. In DNA, the CDR3 is TGTGCCAGCAGCCCTCAAGGGACAGGGGTTAGGGAGACCCAGTACTTC. Encoded protein: CASSPQGTGVRETQYF.

This clone was counted between two and nine times. The V and J genes are TRBV7-2 and TRBJ1-2; D is ambiguous. The CDR3 is 14 amino acids. CDR1 and CDR2 from the germline V gene are SGHTA and FQGNSA. The ends were cut back, 1 base at V and 1 base at J, with 7 bases in the middle. The chain's CDR3 is CASSLDGINYGYTF. CDR3 in DNA: TGTGCCAGCAGCTTAGATGGGATTAACTATGGCTACACCTTC.